This T cell receptor beta chain stems from a study of blood T cell repertoires in COVID-19. Trimming left V 2 bases short and J 6 bases short, with 8 bases between. CDR1 is SGHKS and CDR2 is YYEKEE in the germline V gene (reference sequence). The CDR3 runs to 13 residues. Profiling relied on immunoSEQ multiplex PCR, and the TCRdb table lists in-frame clones only, not all of them. The data contain hundreds of thousands of clones, around 84% of them singletons. Sequences were obtained from PBMCs or T cells enriched from blood (not recorded which). The J gene is TRBJ2-2, the V gene TRBV5-5, with D unresolved. The clonotype comes from a woman aged 45-65 years who had recovered from COVID-19. DNA for the CDR3: TGTGCCAGCAGCTTTGACGGAGCCGGGGAGCTGTTTTTT. Protein sequence: CASSFDGAGELFF.